This T cell receptor (beta chain) is from a study of blood T cells in healthy people across ages. Study-level findings and limits: One million T cells yielded diversity estimates that were considered underestimates. Possibly confounding the expanded clonotype changes was the fact that donor CMV status was unknown.

A note on this clonotype: Its antigen remains unidentified.

This CDR3 has 16 amino acids. V trimming: 7 bases; J trimming: 2 bases; junction bases outside the gene matches: 9. In germline, CDR1 is SQVTM, CDR2 ANQGSEA. For the second PCR, which ran for 7 to 11 cycles, a sample-barcoded 5' primer and a J-beta primer mix were used. Every cDNA was tagged by a template-switch adaptor with 12 random nucleotides. TCRdb itself ran the 5' RACE reads through MiXCR, one entry per CDR3 protein. Of about 1.4 million distinct CDR3 sequences listed, 59% are singletons. Peripheral blood from each donor was collected in a volume of 9.5 to 10 milliliters. The receptor's source is a man aged 18 to 29 in good health. This chain connects TRBV29-1 to TRBJ2-1; TRBD2 matches 12 bases. The sequenced sample consisted of blood. CDR3 loop: CSASDGLAGPYNEQFF. Here the CDR3 DNA reads TGCAGCGCTTCGGATGGACTAGCGGGACCCTACAATGAGCAGTTCTTC.